The present entry profiles one TCR beta chain with its context. The antigen is unknown. This sample stems from a study of cytomegalovirus exposure and HLA in healthy donors. Study summary: In an earlier analysis, approximately 120 million unique TCR beta sequences were found from 200 million or so T cells. Study-level findings and limits: Most likely, a cluster of highly shared sequence variants arose as a sequencing artifact.

CDR1 is LNHDA and CDR2 is SQIVND in the germline V gene (reference sequence). This CDR3 region has 13 residues. V gave up 1 base and J gave up 8 bases, with 11 bases separating them. The PCR used 60 Vbeta and 13 Jbeta primers. Assay: immunoSEQ multiplex PCR; the TCRdb copy retains only in-frame clones and omits some. This sample carries about 230,000 clones, about 85% of them seen once, and the ten largest clones take 0.24%. This sequence joins TRBV19 and TRBJ1-2; the D is unclear. Specimen: PBMCs. The sequence came from a girl aged 2-10 years in good health and CMV-seronegative. The CDR3 spells CASSIGPEGGYTF. The CDR3 DNA reads as TGTGCCAGTAGTATAGGCCCAGAGGGAGGCTACACCTTC.